A single TCR beta chain is shown here with its context. The sample is drawn from a study of control samples from healthy donors and cancer patients. The data were produced by immunoSEQ multiplex PCR, yet TCRdb's version contains in-frame clones alone and is incomplete. The repertoire holds some 130,000 clones, with around nine tenths as singletons. This CDR3 is built from 16 residues. In germline, CDR1 is LGHDT, CDR2 YNNKEL (reference sequence). V gave up 4 bases and J gave up 0 bases; unmatched junction bases: 2. The chain employs TRBV3-1 (or the pseudogene TRBV3-2) and TRBJ2-4, with 11 bases lining up with TRBD2. The specimen sequenced was blood. The clonotype was recovered from a man aged 35-49 years in good health. As DNA, the CDR3 is TGTGCCAGCAGCCTCCTAGCGGGGGGAGCCAAAAACATTCAGTACTTC. This codes for CASSLLAGGAKNIQYF.